This T cell receptor beta chain was identified in a study of CD8+ T cells in alopecia areata. Those with alopecia areata gave lesional scalp punch biopsies and peripheral blood. It was cDNA, reverse transcribed from extracted RNA, that served as the sequencing template. Only in-frame clones appear in the TCRdb table, and some are missing; sequencing was by immunoSEQ multiplex PCR. The sample has 150,000 or so clones, roughly 50% seen once. The material was CD8+ T cells sorted from blood, obtained at week 0. This clonotype was obtained from a human donor with alopecia areata.

The CDR3 loop is CASRDRYNSPLHF. DNA for the CDR3: TGTGCCAGCCGGGACAGGTATAATTCACCCCTCCACTTT. The chain has TRBV2 and TRBJ1-6; 8 bases agree with TRBD1. This CDR3 is built from 13 residues. Germline V lookup: CDR1 SNHLY, CDR2 FYNNEI. J was trimmed by 4 bases and V by 8 bases; bases with no gene match: 1.